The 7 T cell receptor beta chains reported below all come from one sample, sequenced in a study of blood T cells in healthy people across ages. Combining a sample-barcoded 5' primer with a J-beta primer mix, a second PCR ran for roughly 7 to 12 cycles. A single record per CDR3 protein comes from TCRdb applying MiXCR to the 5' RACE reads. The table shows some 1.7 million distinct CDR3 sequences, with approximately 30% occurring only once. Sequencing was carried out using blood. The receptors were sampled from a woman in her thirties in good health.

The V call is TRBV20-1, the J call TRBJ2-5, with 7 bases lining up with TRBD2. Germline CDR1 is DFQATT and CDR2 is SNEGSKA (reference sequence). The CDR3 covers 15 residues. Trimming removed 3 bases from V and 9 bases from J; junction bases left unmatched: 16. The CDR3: CSARERGMVLEAQYF. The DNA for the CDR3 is TGCAGTGCTAGGGAGCGGGGCATGGTCCTGGAGGCCCAGTACTTC.

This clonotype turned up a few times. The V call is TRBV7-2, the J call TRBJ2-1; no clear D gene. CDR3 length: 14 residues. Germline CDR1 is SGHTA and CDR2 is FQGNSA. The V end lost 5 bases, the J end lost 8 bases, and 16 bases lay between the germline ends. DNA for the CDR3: TGTGCCAGCAGCACCATTATACCTACCGATGAGCAGTTCTTC. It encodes CASSTIIPTDEQFF.

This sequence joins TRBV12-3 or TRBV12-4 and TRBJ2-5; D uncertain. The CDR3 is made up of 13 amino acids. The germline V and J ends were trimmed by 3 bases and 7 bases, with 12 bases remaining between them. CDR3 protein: CASSFGLVGTQYF. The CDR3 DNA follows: TGTGCCAGCAGTTTTGGGCTAGTGGGGACCCAGTACTTC.

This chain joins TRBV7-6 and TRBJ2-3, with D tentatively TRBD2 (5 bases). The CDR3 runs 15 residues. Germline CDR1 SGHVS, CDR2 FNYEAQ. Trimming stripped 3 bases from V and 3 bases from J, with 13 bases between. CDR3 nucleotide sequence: TGTGCCAGCAGCTTTCGGCGCGGGCCGACAGATACGCAGTATTTT. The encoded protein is CASSFRRGPTDTQYF.

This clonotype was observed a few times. CDR3 protein: CASSYSFPAPSYNEQFF. CDR3 sequence (DNA): TGTGCCAGCAGTTACTCATTCCCAGCGCCCTCCTACAATGAGCAGTTCTTC. The genes are TRBV6-2 or TRBV6-3 and TRBJ2-1; unclear D gene. V shed 0 bases and J shed 0 bases, with 12 bases lying between them. The CDR3 spans 17 residues. CDR1 is MNHEY, CDR2 SVGEGT, per germline.

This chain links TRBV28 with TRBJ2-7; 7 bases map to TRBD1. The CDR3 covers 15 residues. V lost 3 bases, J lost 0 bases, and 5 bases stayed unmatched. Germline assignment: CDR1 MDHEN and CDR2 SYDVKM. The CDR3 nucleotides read TGTGCCAGCAGTTTCACAGGACAGGCCTCCTACGAGCAGTACTTC. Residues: CASSFTGQASYEQYF.

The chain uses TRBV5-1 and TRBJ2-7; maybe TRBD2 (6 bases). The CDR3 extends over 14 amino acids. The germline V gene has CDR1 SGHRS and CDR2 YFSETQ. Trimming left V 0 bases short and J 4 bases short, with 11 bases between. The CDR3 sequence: CASSLVGGWYEQYF. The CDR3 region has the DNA TGCGCCAGCAGCTTGGTAGGAGGGTGGTACGAGCAGTACTTC.